Described below is a single T cell receptor beta chain sequence and its context. One end of the junction is discordant with germline, which a read error may explain. This sample was taken from a study of T cell responses to AZD1222 COVID-19 vaccine. The protocol was immunoSEQ multiplex PCR, while the TCRdb copy is restricted to in-frame clones and leaves out a portion. The sample has over 140,000 clones; approximately 92% are singletons. The CDR3 length is 12 residues. Germline V gives CDR1 MDHEN, CDR2 SYDVKM. The TCR comes from an adult who received the AZD1222 COVID-19 vaccine. Sample: peripheral blood, taken 28 days after the second AZD1222 dose. The rearrangement uses TRBV28 and TRBJ2-4; 7 bases map to TRBD1. DNA of the CDR3: TGTGCCAGCAGCCGAGGGGACAGATTGAACATTTTC. Its protein product is CASSRGDRLNIF. The full variable domain, rest sourced from reference TRBV28 and TRBJ2-4, is DVKVTQSSRYLVKRTGEKVFLECVQDMDHENMFWYRQDPGLGLRLIYFSYDVKMKEKGDIPEGYSVSREKKERFSLILESASTNQTSMYLCASSRGDRLNIFGAGTRLSVL.